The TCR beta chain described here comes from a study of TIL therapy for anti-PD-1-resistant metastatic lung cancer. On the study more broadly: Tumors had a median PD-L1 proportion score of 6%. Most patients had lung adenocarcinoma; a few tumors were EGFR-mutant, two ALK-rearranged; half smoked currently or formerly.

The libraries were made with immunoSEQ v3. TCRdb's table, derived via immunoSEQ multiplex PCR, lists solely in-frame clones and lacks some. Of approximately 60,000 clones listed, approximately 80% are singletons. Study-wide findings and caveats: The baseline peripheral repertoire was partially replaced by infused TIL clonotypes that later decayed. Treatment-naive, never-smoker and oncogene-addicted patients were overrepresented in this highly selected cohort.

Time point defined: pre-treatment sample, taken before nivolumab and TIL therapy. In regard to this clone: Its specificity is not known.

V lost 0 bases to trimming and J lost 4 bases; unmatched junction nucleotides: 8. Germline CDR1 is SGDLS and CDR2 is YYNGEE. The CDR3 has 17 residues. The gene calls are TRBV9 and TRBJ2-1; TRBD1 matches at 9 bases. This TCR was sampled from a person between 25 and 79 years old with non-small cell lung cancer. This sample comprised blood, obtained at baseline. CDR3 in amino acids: CASSVGSGTGIYNEQFF. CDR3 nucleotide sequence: TGTGCCAGCAGCGTAGGCTCCGGGACAGGGATATACAATGAGCAGTTCTTC.